The clone carrying this TCR beta chain was seen at least ten times. This record comes from a study of CD8+CD57+ T cells in acquired aplastic anemia. Study at large: Average DNA yield from sorted CD4+ and CD8+ cells was around 3 ug. Healthy donors averaged about 10 million reads for CD4+ cells.

CDR1 is LNHDA, CDR2 SQIVND, per germline (reference sequence). This CDR3 has 14 amino acids. V was cut by 4 bases and J by 4 bases, with 13 bases left in between. According to the study, genomic DNA was the template for TCR beta VDJ and CDR3 profiling. In TCRdb, the reads were re-called with MiXCR into one record per CDR3 protein. The table includes some 210,000 distinct CDR3 sequences, approximately 60% detected once. Sample: sorted CD4+, CD8+, or CD8+CD57+ T cells (not recorded which) from PBMCs. This receptor was obtained from a human donor in good health. This chain links TRBV19 with TRBJ1-1; possibly TRBD1 for D (6 bases). The CDR3 nucleotides read TGTGCCAGTAGTACACAGGGAATGAGCACTGAAGCTTTCTTT. Translation gives CASSTQGMSTEAFF.